These 13 T cell receptor beta chains were all obtained from the same sample, sequenced in a study of human T cells and chemical hapten exposure. TCRdb passed the RACE reads through MiXCR, listing each CDR3 protein once. The profile shows a few hundred thousand distinct CDR3 sequences, around 7.7% of them singletons. Time point reported: pre-sensitization, week 0. Treatment: therapeutic diphenylcyclopropenone sensitization with weekly scalp DPC. Source: whole blood, taken in connection with sensitization to the hapten diphenylcyclopropenone (DPC). These receptors all come from a young man with alopecia areata. Some clones in this sample may be carry-over from other donors' samples.

The table lists this clonotype with a few counts. This chain joins TRBV11-3 and TRBJ1-1; the D is unclear. V was clipped by 3 bases and J by 1 base, with 6 bases between them. The CDR3 contains 13 residues. Per germline, CDR1 SGHNT and CDR2 YENEEA. This chain's CDR3 is CASSLLQNTEAFF. In nucleotides, the CDR3 is TGTGCCAGCAGCTTGCTCCAGAACACTGAAGCTTTCTTT. The full variable domain, completed using reference TRBV11-3 and TRBJ1-1, is EAGVVQSPRYKIIEKKQPVAFWCNPISGHNTLYWYLQNLGQGPELLIRYENEEAVDDSQLPKDRFSAERLKGVDSTLKIQPAELGDSAVYLCASSLLQNTEAFFGQGTRLTVV.

This clonotype was seen more than once but under ten times. This chain connects TRBV7-9 to TRBJ1-1, with unresolved D. The CDR3 consists of 14 residues. The germline V gene has CDR1 SEHNR and CDR2 FQNEAQ (reference sequence). V dropped 4 bases and J dropped 1 base, with 10 bases sitting between them. The CDR3 here is CASSWENRNTEAFF. The DNA of the CDR3 is TGTGCCAGCAGCTGGGAAAATCGGAACACTGAAGCTTTCTTT.

This clonotype has at least ten counts. V is TRBV5-1 and J is TRBJ1-2, with 9 bases lining up with TRBD1. Germline loops: CDR1 SGHRS, CDR2 YFSETQ. Trimming took 0 bases from V and 4 from J; bases not matched to a gene: 1. This CDR3 region has 14 residues. This CDR3 reads CASSLEDRGYGYTF. The CDR3 DNA sequence: TGCGCCAGCAGCTTGGAGGACAGGGGCTATGGCTACACCTTC.

In the case of this clonotype: The junction departs from germline at one end; a sequencing error may be responsible. The J gene is TRBJ2-3, the V gene TRBV12-3 or TRBV12-4; TRBD2 matches at 9 bases. The CDR3 sequence is 12 residues long. CDR3 protein: CASSFTSGHGQF. DNA for the CDR3: TGTGCCAGCAGTTTTACTAGCGGGCATGGGCAGTTT.

The J gene is TRBJ1-1, the V gene TRBV18; D is perhaps TRBD1 (5 bases). Looked up from germline, CDR1 is KGHSH and CDR2 is LQKENI. The CDR3 length is 18 residues. Between the trimmed V and J ends, which lost 2 bases and 3 bases, there was a span of 22 bases. The CDR3 DNA reads as TGTGCCAGCTCACCATTAAGGCAGGGCGGTGGTGATGACACTGAAGCTTTCTTT. It yields the protein CASSPLRQGGGDDTEAFF.

This clonotype was detected ten times or more. The chain combines TRBV7-3 with TRBJ1-5, with TRBD1 as a possible D gene (5 bases). Germline CDR1 is SGHTA and CDR2 is FQGTGA. V was trimmed by 6 bases and J by 2 bases, leaving 17 bases between them. The CDR3 contains 16 residues. The CDR3 DNA reads TGTGCCAGCAGATATTCCAGGGTAGAGGGCAATCAGCCCCAGCATTTT. Its protein is CASRYSRVEGNQPQHF.

This clonotype was seen many times. CDR3 DNA sequence: TGTGCCAGCAGTGTGTCAGAGTATGGCTACACCTTC. Translated, it gives CASSVSEYGYTF. The V and J genes are TRBV2 and TRBJ1-2; D is unresolved. Trimming shortened V by 4 bases and J by 5 bases, and 8 bases separated the two germline ends. CDR1 SNHLY and CDR2 FYNNEI come from the germline V gene. This CDR3 is built from 12 residues.

The chain links TRBV7-2 to TRBJ2-5; D tentatively fits TRBD1 or TRBD2 (5 bases each). Trimming cost V 3 bases and J 1 base, with 12 bases left between them. CDR1 is SGHTA and CDR2 is FQGNSA in the germline V gene. This CDR3 spans 15 amino acids. CDR3 DNA: TGTGCCAGCAGCTTGTTCTCCGGGACCCAAGAGACCCAGTACTTC. Encoded protein: CASSLFSGTQETQYF.

This clonotype came up once. CDR3 loop: CASSLYPGTKNEQFF. The CDR3 bases are TGTGCCAGCAGCTTGTATCCAGGGACGAAAAATGAGCAGTTCTTC. V and J are TRBV5-5 and TRBJ2-1; D tentatively fits TRBD1 or TRBD2 (5 bases each). The length of the CDR3 is 15 residues. V was pared by 1 base and J by 7 bases, with 15 bases between. Germline-derived CDR1 and CDR2 are SGHKS and YYEKEE (reference sequence).

This clonotype was observed a handful of times. The rearrangement joins TRBV7-7 to TRBJ2-3; D not resolved. The CDR3 is 15 residues long. Germline values: CDR1 SSHAT, CDR2 FNYEAQ (reference sequence). V was trimmed by 3 bases and J by 0 bases, leaving 10 bases between them. Here the CDR3 DNA reads TGTGCCAGCAGCTTTGGCACATCTAGCACAGATACGCAGTATTTT. This codes for CASSFGTSSTDTQYF.

This clonotype has only a few counts. The rearrangement links TRBV29-1 to TRBJ1-4, with a possible D match to TRBD1 (6 bases). The CDR3 extends over 14 amino acids. With 6 bases removed from V and 8 bases from J, the gap between germline ends came to 19 bases. CDR1 and CDR2 from the germline V gene are SQVTM and ANQGSEA. CDR3 DNA: TGCAGCGTCCCCCAAACAGGAGGGGGGGAAAAACTGTTTTTT. Its protein product is CSVPQTGGGEKLFF.

V usage is TRBV9 and J usage is TRBJ1-2; tentatively, D is TRBD1 (5 bases). CDR1 and CDR2 (germline): SGDLS, YYNGEE. V was pared by 3 bases and J by 2 bases, with 14 bases between. This CDR3 spans 15 amino acids. The CDR3 region is CASSAGPQVNYGYTF. Here the CDR3 DNA reads TGTGCCAGCAGCGCGGGGCCACAGGTGAACTATGGCTACACCTTC.

The gene calls are TRBV10-3 and TRBJ2-1, with 11 bases aligning to TRBD2. Germline assignment: CDR1 ENHRY and CDR2 SYGVKD. The CDR3 loop spans 16 amino acids. After removal of 3 bases from V and 4 bases from J, the junction contained 5 bases not matched to a gene. CDR3: CAISDPGLAAYNEQFF. In DNA, the CDR3 is TGTGCCATCAGTGACCCGGGACTAGCGGCTTACAATGAGCAGTTCTTC.